The subject of this entry is one T cell receptor beta chain. No antigen is known for it. This sample was included in a study of cytomegalovirus exposure and HLA in healthy donors. Study-wide points: Based on reports, TCR beta sequences accurately predicted HLA-A and HLA-B alleles for most subjects.

The PCR was carried out with 60 Vbeta primers and 13 Jbeta primers. Sequencing used immunoSEQ multiplex PCR; TCRdb keeps in-frame clones, though not all of them. Among 95,000 to 100,000 clones listed, approximately 76% were seen once. V was trimmed by 6 bases and J by 4 bases, leaving 10 bases between them. This CDR3 comprises 14 residues. Germline CDR1 and CDR2: MNHNS and SASEGT. Sequencing was done on a sample of PBMCs. This chain links TRBV6-1 with TRBJ2-6; D possibly corresponds to TRBD1 (5 bases). This TCR derives from a woman in her fifties or sixties in good health and CMV-seropositive. The CDR3 DNA follows: TGTGCCAGCAGGGACACCTCCGGGGCCAACGTCCTGACTTTC. Amino acids: CASRDTSGANVLTF.